This note documents a single TCR beta chain sequence. This sample is drawn from a study of blood T cell repertoires in COVID-19. V lost 2 bases to trimming and J lost 1 base, with 11 bases between them. This CDR3 comprises 15 residues. Germline lookup yields CDR1 KGHSH and CDR2 LQKENI. Generated by immunoSEQ multiplex PCR, the TCRdb table keeps only in-frame clones and is missing some. The table records about 49,000 clones, 70% to 85% of them present only once. This chain links TRBV18 with TRBJ2-5; D is perhaps TRBD1 (6 bases). The sample comprised peripheral blood. This TCR was sampled from a human donor in a cohort sampled during active COVID-19. The CDR3 DNA reads as TGTGCCAGCTCACCAAGGACAGATAGCCAAGAGACCCAGTACTTC. Amino acids: CASSPRTDSQETQYF.